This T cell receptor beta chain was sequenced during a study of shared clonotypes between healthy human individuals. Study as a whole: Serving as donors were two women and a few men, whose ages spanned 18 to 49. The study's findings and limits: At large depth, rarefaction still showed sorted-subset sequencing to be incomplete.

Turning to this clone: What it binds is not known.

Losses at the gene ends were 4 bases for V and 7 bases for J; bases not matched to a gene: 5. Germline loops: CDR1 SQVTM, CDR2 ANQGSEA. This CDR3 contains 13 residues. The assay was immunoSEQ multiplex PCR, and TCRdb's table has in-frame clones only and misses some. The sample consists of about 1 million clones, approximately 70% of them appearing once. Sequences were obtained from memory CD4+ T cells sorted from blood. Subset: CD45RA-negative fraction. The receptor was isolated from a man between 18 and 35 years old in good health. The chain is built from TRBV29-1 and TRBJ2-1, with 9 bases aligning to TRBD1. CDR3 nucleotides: TGCAGCGTTGTCTACGACAGGGGGAATGAGCAGTTCTTC. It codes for CSVVYDRGNEQFF.